Each of the 23 T cell receptor beta chains below was sequenced from the same sample in a study of T cells in Graves' hyperthyroidism and ophthalmopathy. Template material for amplifying TCR beta CDR3 regions consisted of RNA transcripts. The TCR CDR3 first-round RT-PCR relied on the HTBI primer set. TCRdb processed the multiplex PCR reads anew with MiXCR; each CDR3 protein has one entry. The sample lists 380,000 or so distinct CDR3 sequences, 15% to 20% occurring once. Material for sequencing was blood. The receptors come from a woman younger than 30 with Graves' hyperthyroidism.

This clonotype came up many times. This chain uses TRBV12-3 or TRBV12-4 with TRBJ1-1; D ambiguous. V was cut by 2 bases and J by 5 bases, with 6 bases left in between. The CDR3 has 12 amino acids. DNA of the CDR3: TGTGCCAGCAGTTTATTGGCGACTGAAGCTTTCTTT. Protein: CASSLLATEAFF.

This clonotype was detected ten times or more. The chain uses TRBV12-3 or TRBV12-4 and TRBJ2-2; 10 bases are a match to TRBD1. The CDR3 is 17 amino acids. The trim removed 5 bases at V and 3 bases at J, leaving 9 bases unmatched. The DNA for the CDR3 is TGTGCCAGCAGTCCTACCGGGACAGGGGATTACACCGGGGAGCTGTTTTTT. It specifies CASSPTGTGDYTGELFF.

This clonotype appeared many times. V is TRBV20-1 and J is TRBJ1-2; D is ambiguous. The CDR3 loop spans 14 amino acids. Germline-derived CDR1 and CDR2 are DFQATT and SNEGSKA (reference sequence). Trimming cost V 3 bases and J 0 bases, with 11 bases left between them. The chain's CDR3 is CSASLASPNYGYTF. For the CDR3, the DNA is TGCAGTGCTAGTCTAGCTAGTCCTAACTATGGCTACACCTTC.

This clonotype was found many times. The V call is TRBV6-1, the J call TRBJ1-5, with 9 bases matching TRBD1. Germline-derived CDR1 and CDR2 are MNHNS and SASEGT. The CDR3 spans 16 residues. With V trimmed by 6 bases and J by 2 bases, 8 bases remained unmatched. CDR3 sequence: CASSVQGARGNQPQHF. CDR3 nucleotides: TGTGCCAGCAGCGTACAGGGGGCTCGGGGCAATCAGCCCCAGCATTTT.

A remark on this clonotype: A much larger clone differs from this one at a single base, so this may be a read error. Because the CDR3 is missing its conserved closing phenylalanine or tryptophan, this is likely a read error. CDR3 amino acids: CASSIINEAFL. In DNA form, the CDR3 reads TGTGCCAGCAGCATCATCAATGAAGCTTTCTTG. The chain joins TRBV7-9 to TRBJ1-1; D is uncertain. Trimming stripped 5 bases from V and 7 bases from J, with 8 bases between. The CDR3 loop spans 11 amino acids. The germline V gene encodes CDR1 SEHNR and CDR2 FQNEAQ (reference sequence).

This clonotype was observed at least ten times. The CDR3 coding sequence is TGTGCCAGCAGCTTAGACCAGGGTGCCTACGAGCAGTACTTC. Translation: CASSLDQGAYEQYF. V usage is TRBV7-2 and J usage is TRBJ2-7, with D perhaps TRBD1 (5 bases). V was clipped by 1 base and J by 2 bases, with 9 bases between them. Germline-derived CDR1 and CDR2 are SGHTA and FQGNSA. The CDR3 consists of 14 residues.

The table lists this clonotype with many counts. The gene calls are TRBV11-1 and TRBJ1-5; D is perhaps TRBD1 (6 bases). CDR1 is SGHAT and CDR2 is FQDESV in the germline V gene (reference sequence). The CDR3 contains 18 residues. The V and J ends lost 0 bases and 3 bases respectively, with 18 bases between them. CDR3 DNA sequence: TGTGCCAGCAGCTTAGCGGGCAGGGGAGGCTATACCAATCAGCCCCAGCATTTT. Its protein product is CASSLAGRGGYTNQPQHF.

The table lists this clonotype with many counts. The chain recombines TRBV20-1 with TRBJ1-2; D perhaps matches TRBD1 (5 bases). Germline V gene lookup returns CDR1 DFQATT and CDR2 SNEGSKA (reference sequence). The CDR3 totals 12 residues. V was cut by 7 bases and J by 3 bases, with 12 bases left in between. CDR3 amino acids: CSEGAKDYGYTF. The CDR3 DNA sequence: TGCAGTGAAGGGGCGAAAGACTATGGCTACACCTTC.

This clonotype has at least ten counts. This chain joins TRBV11-1 and TRBJ1-5; 9 bases are shared with TRBD1. The CDR3 is 18 residues long. Germline V gene lookup returns CDR1 SGHAT and CDR2 FQDESV (reference sequence). Trimming cost V 5 bases and J 2 bases; bases outside gene matches: 13. The CDR3 reads CASSNLRDRVLGNQPQHF. The CDR3 DNA reads TGTGCCAGCAGCAACCTCCGGGACAGGGTTCTCGGCAATCAGCCCCAGCATTTT. Filled out from reference TRBV11-1 and TRBJ1-5, the complete variable domain reads EAEVAQSPRYKITEKSQAVAFWCDPISGHATLYWYRQILGQGPELLVQFQDESVVDDSQLPKDRFSAERLKGVDSTLKIQPAELGDSAMYLCASSNLRDRVLGNQPQHFGDGTRLSIL.

There are a few counts of this clonotype. A clone one base away is much larger, so this may be a read error. The J gene is TRBJ2-7, the V gene TRBV7-8, with 10 bases fitting TRBD1. The germline V gene has CDR1 SGHVS and CDR2 FQNEAQ. CDR3 length: 16 amino acids. The V segment lost 5 bases and the J segment 6 bases; nucleotides outside the gene matches: 13. The CDR3 loop is CASSPRAGQGPGEQYF. For the CDR3, the DNA is TGTGCCAGCAGCCCCAGGGCGGGACAGGGGCCGGGCGAGCAGTACTTC.

This clonotype was counted ten times or more. The CDR3 DNA reads TGTGCCAGCTCACCTACCGCCGTTGGGGTAAGCAATCAGCCCCAGCATTTT. Translating gives CASSPTAVGVSNQPQHF. V is TRBV18 and J is TRBJ1-5; no clear D. CDR3 length: 17 residues. Trimming pared 3 bases from V and 1 base from J, leaving 16 bases between. Germline V gene sequence: CDR1 KGHSH, CDR2 LQKENI.

Ten or more counts support this clonotype. The chain recombines TRBV20-1 with TRBJ1-6; tentatively, D is TRBD1 (5 bases). The CDR3 length is 14 residues. V was trimmed by 6 bases and J by 5 bases, leaving 14 bases between them. CDR1 is DFQATT and CDR2 is SNEGSKA in the germline V gene (reference sequence). DNA for the CDR3: TGCAGTGCGGTACCGACAGCTAATAATTCACCCCTCCACTTT. Translated, it gives CSAVPTANNSPLHF.

This clonotype was observed at least ten times. The rearrangement uses TRBV12-3 or TRBV12-4 and TRBJ2-7; D gene uncertain. This CDR3 has 14 residues. The V end lost 2 bases, the J end lost 1 base, and 9 bases lay between the germline ends. CDR3 DNA: TGTGCCAGCAGTTTATATGCAGCTTCCTACGAGCAGTACTTC. Amino acid sequence: CASSLYAASYEQYF.

Concerning this clonotype itself: The final CDR3 position lacks the conserved phenylalanine or tryptophan, pointing to a likely read error. No DNA is shown, since the ends of the CDR3 on it are uncertain; the CDR3 is the one TCRdb lists. The chain uses TRBV12-3 or TRBV12-4 and TRBJ1-1; no check of the table's D call, TRBD1, against the DNA was made. The CDR3 length is 9 residues, termini included. The CDR3 spells CASSLSPGL.

This clonotype was counted ten times or more. The chain recombines TRBV15 with TRBJ1-1; 10 bases agree with TRBD1. The CDR3 has 15 amino acids. Germline CDR1 is LNHNV and CDR2 is YYDKDF (reference sequence). After removal of 8 bases from V and 0 bases from J, the junction contained 6 bases not matched to a gene. CDR3 in amino acids: CATDPGQGMNTEAFF. The CDR3 nucleotides are TGTGCCACCGACCCGGGACAGGGGATGAACACTGAAGCTTTCTTT.

This clonotype was seen repeatedly, ten times or more. This rearrangement joins TRBV28 to TRBJ2-7, with D uncertain. CDR1 and CDR2 (germline): MDHEN, SYDVKM. The CDR3 loop spans 15 amino acids. V was clipped by 4 bases and J by 3 bases, with 16 bases between them. This CDR3 is CASSSPPRRLYEQYF. The CDR3 DNA sequence: TGTGCCAGCAGTTCCCCCCCGCGGCGCCTCTACGAGCAGTACTTC.

This clonotype has at least ten counts. The chain combines TRBV6-5 with TRBJ2-5, with D unclear. The CDR3 has 14 amino acids. The germline V and J ends were trimmed by 1 base and 2 bases, with 8 bases remaining between them. CDR1 is MNHEY and CDR2 is SVGAGI in the germline V gene. CDR3 loop: CASSYFGKQETQYF. The CDR3 coding sequence is TGTGCCAGCAGTTACTTCGGAAAACAAGAGACCCAGTACTTC.

This clonotype was detected a few times. The chain couples TRBV6-1 to TRBJ2-5, with 10 bases lining up with TRBD2. With V trimmed by 0 bases and J by 4 bases, 11 bases remained unmatched. The CDR3 sequence is 18 residues long. Germline V gene sequence: CDR1 MNHNS, CDR2 SASEGT. Here the CDR3 DNA reads TGTGCCAGCAGTGAAGCGATAGCGGGGGGCGCCGTGGGAGAGACCCAGTACTTC. Residues: CASSEAIAGGAVGETQYF.

On this clonotype: Being one base from a much bigger clone, this may be a read error. The J gene is TRBJ1-3, the V gene TRBV11-1; D is unresolved. CDR3 length: 17 amino acids. Germline V gene lookup returns CDR1 SGHAT and CDR2 FQDESV (reference sequence). V shed 2 bases and J shed 0 bases, with 14 bases lying between them. This CDR3 reads CASSLLGGPASGNTIYF. CDR3 coding DNA: TGTGCCAGCAGCTTACTTGGAGGGCCCGCCTCTGGAAACACCATATATTTT.

The sample holds many counts of this clonotype. This sequence joins TRBV5-1 and TRBJ2-2, with D tentatively TRBD2 (5 bases). This CDR3 region has 17 residues. V lost 4 bases, J lost 0 bases, and 16 bases lay in between. Germline loops: CDR1 SGHRS, CDR2 YFSETQ. CDR3 region: CASSLGRTSTNTGELFF. CDR3 DNA sequence: TGCGCCAGCAGCCTTGGACGGACTTCGACGAACACCGGGGAGCTGTTTTTT.

This clonotype was detected many times. The V gene is TRBV7-8, the J gene TRBJ1-2, with D tentatively TRBD1 (5 bases). Trimming pared 4 bases from V and 5 bases from J, leaving 14 bases between. Germline assignment: CDR1 SGHVS and CDR2 FQNEAQ. This CDR3 contains 14 residues. The CDR3 loop reads CASSSSGDSYGYTF. The CDR3 DNA reads as TGTGCCAGCAGCTCCTCCGGGGACTCTTATGGCTACACCTTC.

In its sample, this clonotype was seen a few times. The chain joins TRBV4-2 to TRBJ2-5, with 12 bases lining up with TRBD2. Looked up from germline, CDR1 is LGHNA and CDR2 is YNFKEQ. This CDR3 comprises 16 residues. With 4 bases clipped from V and 1 base from J, the junction kept 4 bases outside the gene matches. This CDR3 is CASSPSSGGVQETQYF. CDR3 nucleotides: TGTGCCAGCAGCCCTTCTAGCGGGGGGGTCCAAGAGACCCAGTACTTC.

At least ten counts were recorded for this clonotype. V and J are TRBV12-5 and TRBJ2-7, with 9 nucleotides matching TRBD1. Germline lookup yields CDR1 LGHNT and CDR2 FRNRAP. Trimming removed 4 bases from V and 4 bases from J; junction bases left unmatched: 5. The CDR3 is 14 residues long. The CDR3: CASGSGQGFYEQYF. In DNA form, the CDR3 reads TGTGCTAGTGGTTCAGGACAGGGGTTTTACGAGCAGTACTTC. Together with reference TRBV12-5 and TRBJ2-7, the CDR3 gives the full variable domain: DARVTQTPRHKVTEMGQEVTMRCQPILGHNTVFWYRQTMMQGLELLAYFRNRAPLDDSGMPKDRFSAEMPDATLATLKIQPSEPRDSAVYFCASGSGQGFYEQYFGPGTRLTVT.